Listed below are T cell receptor beta chains from one sample, sequenced in a study of T cell changes during pregnancy in multiple sclerosis. Produced via immunoSEQ multiplex PCR; TCRdb's table is partial and in-frame only. The sample has about 72,000 clones; about 90% are singletons. The sequences come from peripheral blood, collected in the second trimester of pregnancy. These TCRs come from a female donor with multiple sclerosis, enrolled in a pregnancy study. Each CDR3 is given without its conserved first and last residue.

TRBV7-2	TRBJ2-5	ASSLVGGEDETQY
TRBV5-4	TRBJ1-5	ASSLSGNQPQH
TRBV6-5	TRBJ1-6	ASKDGAYNSPLH
TRBV29-1	TRBJ2-1	SVVQISYNEQF
TRBV5-3	TRBJ1-1	ARRCDRGPILNTEAF
TRBV5-4	TRBJ2-7	ASITPNYEQY
TRBV7-2	TRBJ2-7	ASSLESLAGGSSSYEQY
TRBV7-3	TRBJ2-4	ASSSSGGAGIQY
TRBV7-2	TRBJ2-7	ASRADWSSYEQY
TRBV4-2	TRBJ1-4	ASSQEARTGRNEKLF
TRBV10-3	TRBJ2-2	AISEGSGMSNTGELF
TRBV25-1	TRBJ2-5	ASSEGGRQETQY
TRBV7-9	TRBJ1-2	ASSLGYGYGYT
TRBV18	TRBJ2-2	ASSRQTGELF
TRBV27	TRBJ1-5	ASSFLGQPQH
TRBV7-2	TRBJ2-7	ASSLGDRRFYEQY
TRBV5-1	TRBJ1-1	ASSLSRGGLGNTEAF
TRBV20-1	TRBJ2-1	SASRLGPTI
TRBV9	TRBJ2-7	ASSVGATSSYEQY
TRBV11-2	TRBJ1-4	ASSFGGRGDEKLF
TRBV4-2	TRBJ1-2	ASSRGPGQGGIYGYT
TRBV11-2	TRBJ1-1	ASSLEGGGSEAF